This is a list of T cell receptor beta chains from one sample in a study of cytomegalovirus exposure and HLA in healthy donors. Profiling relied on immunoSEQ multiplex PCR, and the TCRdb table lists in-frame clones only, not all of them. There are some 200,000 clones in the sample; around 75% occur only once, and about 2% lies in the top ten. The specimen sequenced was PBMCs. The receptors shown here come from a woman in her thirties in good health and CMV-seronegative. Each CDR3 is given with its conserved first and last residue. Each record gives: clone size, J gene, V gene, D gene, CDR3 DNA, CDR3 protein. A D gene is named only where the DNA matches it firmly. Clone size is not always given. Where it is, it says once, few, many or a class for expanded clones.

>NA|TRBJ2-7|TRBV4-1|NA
TGCGCCAGCAGCCAACGGTATTTTGCGGGCGTCTCCTACGAGCAGTACTTC
CASSQRYFAGVSYEQYF
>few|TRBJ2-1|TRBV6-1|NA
TGTGCCGGGTCGGGGGAGCTACACAATGAGCAGTTCTTC
CAGSGELHNEQFF
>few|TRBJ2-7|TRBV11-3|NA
TGTGCCAGCAGCCTCACTGCAGGGGCCTACGAGCAGTACTTC
CASSLTAGAYEQYF
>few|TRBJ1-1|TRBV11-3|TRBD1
TGTGCCAGCAGCCTAGGGGGGGACAGGCCCACTGAAGCTTTCTTT
CASSLGGDRPTEAFF
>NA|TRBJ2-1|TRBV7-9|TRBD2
TGTGCCAGCAGCCCCGGCGGACTAGCGGTCAATGAGCAGTTCTTC
CASSPGGLAVNEQFF
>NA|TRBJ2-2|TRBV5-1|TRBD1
TGCGCCAGCAGCCATGCGGACAGGGAACTTGCCGGGGAGCTGTTTTTT
CASSHADRELAGELFF
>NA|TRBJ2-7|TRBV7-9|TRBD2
TGTGCCAGCAACGACGGGCTACTAGCGGGGCTTACGAAGCAGTACTTC
CASNDGLLAGLTKQYF
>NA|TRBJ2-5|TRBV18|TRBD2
TGTGCCAGCTCACCACAGGGACTAGCTGAGGGGGAGACCCAGTACTTC
CASSPQGLAEGETQYF
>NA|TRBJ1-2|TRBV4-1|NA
TGCGCCAGCAGCCTAGAACTGGCCAGGGAGGGTTATGGCTACACCTTC
CASSLELAREGYGYTF
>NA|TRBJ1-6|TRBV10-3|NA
TGTGCCATCAGTGAGTCCGCGGTTTCCTATAATTCACCCCTCCACTTT
CAISESAVSYNSPLHF
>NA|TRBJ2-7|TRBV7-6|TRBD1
TGTGCCAGCAGTTTAGACAGGGGACCGGCCTACGAGCAGTACTTC
CASSLDRGPAYEQYF
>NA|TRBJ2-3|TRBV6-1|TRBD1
TGTGCCAGCACTAAAGACAGGGGCGATACGCAGTATTTT
CASTKDRGDTQYF
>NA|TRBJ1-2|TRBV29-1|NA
TGCAGCGTTGCTAAAGGGGGAACTAACTATGGCTACACCTTC
CSVAKGGTNYGYTF
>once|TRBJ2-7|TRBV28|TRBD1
TGTGCCAGCGGACAGGACAGGGCCTACGTAGTCTCCTACGAGCAGTACTTC
CASGQDRAYVVSYEQYF
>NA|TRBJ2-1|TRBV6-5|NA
TGTGCCAGCAGTTCGGACAGAGTTCATAATGAGCAGTTCTTC
CASSSDRVHNEQFF
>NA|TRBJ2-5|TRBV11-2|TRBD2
TGTGCCAGCAGCTTAGTGACGGGAGGGCCGGTAGAGACCCAGTACTTC
CASSLVTGGPVETQYF
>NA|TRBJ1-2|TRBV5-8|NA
TGTGCCAGCACCCCCCGGGGGGGGGCTTTTGGCTACACCTTC
CASTPRGGAFGYTF
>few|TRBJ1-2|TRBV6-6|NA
TGTGCCAGCAGTCCCATAATCCAGGGCAGTGACTATGGCTACACCTTC
CASSPIIQGSDYGYTF
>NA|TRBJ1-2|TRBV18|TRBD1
TGTGCCAGCTCCGGGACAGACCATTCTATGGGCTACACCTTC
CASSGTDHSMGYTF
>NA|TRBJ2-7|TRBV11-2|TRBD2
TGTGCCAGCAGCTCCCTGAGGCGGGAGTACGTCACCTACGAGCAGTACTTC
CASSSLRREYVTYEQYF
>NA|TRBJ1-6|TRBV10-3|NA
TGTGCCATCAGTGACAGGGGAAATAATTCACCCCTCCACTTT
CAISDRGNNSPLHF
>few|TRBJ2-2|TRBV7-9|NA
TGTGCCAGCAGCTTTTTTAGGTCAGGGGCCGGGGAGCTGTTTTTT
CASSFFRSGAGELFF
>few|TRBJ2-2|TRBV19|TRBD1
TGTGCCAGTAGATCGGCAGGGGGTTCGGTTTTTCCCGGGGAGCTGTTTTTT
CASRSAGGSVFPGELFF
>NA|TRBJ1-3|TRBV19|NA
TGTGCCAGTAGTCGCCAAGCCGGAAACACCATATATTTT
CASSRQAGNTIYF
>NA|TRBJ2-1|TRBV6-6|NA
TGTGCCAGCAGCAACACAGGGGGGGTAGACAATGAGCAGTTCTTC
CASSNTGGVDNEQFF
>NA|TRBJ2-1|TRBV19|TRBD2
TGTGCCAGTAAGGGGAGGGAGGTTGAGCAGTTCTTC
CASKGREVEQFF
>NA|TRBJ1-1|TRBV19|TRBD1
TGTGCCAGTAGGAGCCAGGGGGCGAACACTGAAGCTTTCTTT
CASRSQGANTEAFF
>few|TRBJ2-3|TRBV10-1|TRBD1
TGCGCCAGCAGTGAAGGAGGACAGGGGGCGAGAAATACGCAGTATTTT
CASSEGGQGARNTQYF
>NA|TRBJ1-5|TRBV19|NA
TGTGCCAGTAGTATACGGGGGGGGCTTCAGCCCCAGCATTTT
CASSIRGGLQPQHF
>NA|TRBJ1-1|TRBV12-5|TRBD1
TGTGCTAGTGGGCCGGGACAGGGATTAGGTGCTTTCTTT
CASGPGQGLGAFF
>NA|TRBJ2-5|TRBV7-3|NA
TGTGCCAGCAGCTCAGGGGCTCAAGAGACCCAGTACTTC
CASSSGAQETQYF
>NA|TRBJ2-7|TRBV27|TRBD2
TGTGCCAGCAGTTATTCTAGCGGGAGGGCCTCCTACGAGCAGTACTTC
CASSYSSGRASYEQYF
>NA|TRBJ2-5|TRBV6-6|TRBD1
TGTGCCAGCAGTTACCCAGGGGGTAGGGAGACCCAGTACTTC
CASSYPGGRETQYF
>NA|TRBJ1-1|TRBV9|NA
TGTGCCAGCAGTTCCCCAGGGCCGTTCTTGTTCTTT
CASSSPGPFLFF
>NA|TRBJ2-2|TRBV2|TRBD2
TGTGCCAGCAGTGGGTCGCGGGGGGGCACCGGGGAGCTGTTTTTT
CASSGSRGGTGELFF
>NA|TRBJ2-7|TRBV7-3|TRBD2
TGTGCCAGCAGCCCCGTGGCCGGGGCGGGAGCCGAGCAGTACTTC
CASSPVAGAGAEQYF
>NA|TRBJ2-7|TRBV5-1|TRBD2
TGCGCCAGCAGCTTACTACGGGGAGGGTCCTACGAGCAGTACTTC
CASSLLRGGSYEQYF
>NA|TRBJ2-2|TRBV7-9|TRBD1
TGTGCCAGCAGCCCACCTTGGCAGGGGGCTGGCACCGGGGAGCTGTTTTTT
CASSPPWQGAGTGELFF
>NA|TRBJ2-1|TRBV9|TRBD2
TGTGCCAGCAGCGTAGGATCTAGCGGGGGGAATGAGCAGTTCTTC
CASSVGSSGGNEQFF
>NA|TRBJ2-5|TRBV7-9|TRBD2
TGTGCCAGCAGCTTAGTACTAGCGGGACGATCTGAGACCCAGTACTTC
CASSLVLAGRSETQYF
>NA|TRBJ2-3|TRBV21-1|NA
TGTGCCAGCAGCAAAGGTACTGGCACAGATACGCAGTATTTT
CASSKGTGTDTQYF